This TCR beta chain was identified in a study of cytomegalovirus exposure and HLA in healthy donors. Amplification used 60 Vbeta primers and 13 Jbeta primers. The protocol was immunoSEQ multiplex PCR, while the TCRdb copy is restricted to in-frame clones and leaves out a portion. The sample yields about 200,000 clones, approximately 83% seen once. Study outcomes and limitations: Previously analyzed data showed that most TCR beta V segments were productive at a frequency of about 90% or about 30%. Across donors, presence/absence analyses took sequencing depth to be roughly uniform.

Only one count was recorded for this clone. Its antigen is still unknown. The CDR3 runs to 15 residues. The germline gives CDR1 GTSNPN, CDR2 SVGIG (reference sequence). V lost 1 base to trimming and J lost 4 bases, with 16 bases between them. The sequencing input was PBMCs. The rearrangement joins TRBV30 to TRBJ1-1; tentatively, D is TRBD1 (5 bases). This TCR came from a girl between 5 and 17 years old in good health and CMV-seronegative. CDR3 bases: TGTGCCTGGAGTGGGGAAGGGGCTACGCGCACTGAAGCTTTCTTT. Amino acids: CAWSGEGATRTEAFF.